This T cell receptor (beta chain) appears in the sequencing data of a study of regulatory T cells in long-lasting Graves disease. Note on this clonotype: No antigen is known for it.

Points from the study as a whole: Persistent disease preferred TRBV28, TRBJ1-2 and TRBJ2-5; new disease, TRBV20-1 and TRBJ2-1. Graves' patients with persistent disease showed TCR diversity lower than patients newly diagnosed.

Noted time point: persistent/refractory GD, antithyroid drugs over 5 years with positive TRAb. The TCR library was prepared using RNA isolated from PBMCs. Trimming took 2 bases from V and 8 from J, leaving 16 bases between them. The germline gives CDR1 SGHRS, CDR2 YFSETQ. The CDR3 sequence is 15 residues long. For TCR beta, libraries came from iRepertoire HTBI primers and Arm-PCR of CDR3 regions. Using its own MiXCR run on the multiplex PCR reads, TCRdb lists one record per CDR3 protein. The sample contains 400,000 to 600,000 distinct CDR3 sequences, about 22% of which appear only once. This sequence originates from a female donor with Graves disease. The rearrangement links TRBV5-1 to TRBJ2-2; D unresolved. The sample here was peripheral blood mononuclear cells (PBMCs), taken when the disease was refractory, from a patient treated with antithyroid drugs. CDR3 DNA: TGCGCCAGCAGCTTAGCCCGGGCACGAGCTGGGGAGCTGTTTTTT. This encodes CASSLARARAGELFF.